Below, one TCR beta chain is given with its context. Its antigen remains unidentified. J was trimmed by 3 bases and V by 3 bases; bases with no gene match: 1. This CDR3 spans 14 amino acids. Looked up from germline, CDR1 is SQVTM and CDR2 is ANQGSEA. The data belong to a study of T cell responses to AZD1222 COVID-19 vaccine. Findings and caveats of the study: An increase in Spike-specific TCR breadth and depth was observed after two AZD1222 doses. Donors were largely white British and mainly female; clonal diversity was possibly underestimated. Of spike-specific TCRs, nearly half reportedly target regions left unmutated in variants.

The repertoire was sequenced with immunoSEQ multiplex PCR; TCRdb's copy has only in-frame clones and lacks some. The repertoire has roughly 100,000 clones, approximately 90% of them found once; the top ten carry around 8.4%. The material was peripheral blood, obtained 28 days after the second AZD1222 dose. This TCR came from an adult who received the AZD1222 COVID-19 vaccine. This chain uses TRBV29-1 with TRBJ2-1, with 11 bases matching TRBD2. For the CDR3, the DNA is TGCAGCGTTGAGGGACTAGCGGTCTACAATGAGCAGTTCTTC. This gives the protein CSVEGLAVYNEQFF.